One sample yielded the 32 T cell receptor beta chains listed below, sequenced in a study of OX40 agonist ivuxolimab in advanced cancers. The table came from immunoSEQ multiplex PCR; TCRdb's copy has only in-frame clones and leaves some out. The sample carries some 75,000 clones, roughly 80% recorded once. The sample here was CD4+ or CD8+ T cells sorted from blood, taken in a trial of the OX40 agonist ivuxolimab. The origin of the receptors is an adult with an advanced solid tumor such as melanoma, head and neck, liver or kidney cancer.

The V and J genes are TRBV7-3 and TRBJ2-1; TRBD1 or TRBD2 may be the D gene (6 bases each). The V end lost 1 base, the J end lost 15 bases, and 16 bases lay between the germline ends. In germline, CDR1 is SGHTA, CDR2 FQGTGA. This CDR3 spans 13 amino acids. CDR3 DNA sequence: TGTGCCAGCAGCTTAAGTTTTAGGGGGGATTTGTTCTTC. Encoded protein: CASSLSFRGDLFF. Looking up the rest from reference TRBV7-3 and TRBJ2-1 gives the full variable domain: GAGVSQTPSNKVTEKGKYVELRCDPISGHTALYWYRQSLGQGPEFLIYFQGTGAADDSGLPNDRFFAVRPEGSVSTLKIQRTERGDSAVYLCASSLSFRGDLFFGPGTRLTVL.

This sequence joins TRBV21-1 and TRBJ1-2; the table's D gene call, TRBD1, was not cross checked with the DNA. TRBV21-1 has pseudogene status. The CDR3 loop spans 15 amino acids. In DNA, the CDR3 is TGTGCCAGCAACCCCCACGTGGGACAACCCTATGGCTACACCTTC. Translating gives CASNPHVGQPYGYTF.

This sequence joins TRBV2 and TRBJ2-2; possibly TRBD1 or TRBD2 for D (5 bases each). This CDR3 comprises 14 residues. V was pared by 6 bases and J by 1 base, with 9 bases between. Looked up from germline, CDR1 is SNHLY and CDR2 is FYNNEI. CDR3 coding DNA: TGTGCCAGCAGGGGACCCCTGAACACCGGGGAGCTGTTTTTT. Amino acids: CASRGPLNTGELFF.

This rearrangement joins TRBV29-1 to TRBJ1-1, with D possibly being TRBD1 (6 bases). V was cut by 3 bases and J by 2 bases, with 16 bases left in between. In germline, CDR1 is SQVTM, CDR2 ANQGSEA. The CDR3 has 15 amino acids. CDR3 sequence: CSVDESGQRNTEAFF. The DNA for the CDR3 is TGCAGCGTTGATGAAAGCGGACAGCGTAACACTGAAGCTTTCTTT.

V and J are TRBV6-6 and TRBJ2-3; 9 bases match TRBD1. Germline CDR1 reads MNHNY; CDR2 reads SVGAGI (reference sequence). V was clipped by 1 base and J by 5 bases; unmatched bases: 1. The CDR3 contains 14 residues. CDR3 sequence: CASSYWGQGDTQYF. The CDR3 nucleotides read TGTGCCAGCAGTTACTGGGGACAGGGAGATACGCAGTATTTT.

The chain employs TRBV4-3 and TRBJ1-1; the match to TRBD1 covers 12 bases. The germline CDR1 and CDR2 sequences are LGHNA and YSLEER. V was clipped by 4 bases and J by 2 bases; unmatched bases: 11. The CDR3 covers 18 residues. The CDR3 reads CASSLLPGQGALNTEAFF. As DNA, the CDR3 is TGCGCCAGCAGCCTCCTACCGGGACAGGGGGCTTTAAACACTGAAGCTTTCTTT.

The chain employs TRBV7-9 and TRBJ2-1; no definite D call. Trimming cost V 4 bases and J 2 bases, with 9 bases left between them. The CDR3 is 14 residues long. From germline, CDR1 is SEHNR and CDR2 FQNEAQ (reference sequence). CDR3 DNA sequence: TGTGCCAGCAGCTCCGACCAAACCTACAATGAGCAGTTCTTC. Its translation: CASSSDQTYNEQFF.

This clone was counted once. The rearrangement links TRBV5-1 to TRBJ2-5, with D unclear. The CDR3 spans 13 residues. The germline V gene encodes CDR1 SGHRS and CDR2 YFSETQ. The ends were cut back, 0 bases at V and 1 base at J, with 4 bases in the middle. The CDR3 DNA follows: TGCGCCAGCAGCTTGGGAATCCAAGAGACCCAGTACTTC. It is translated as CASSLGIQETQYF.

The chain carries TRBV2 and TRBJ1-6; 11 bases are a match to TRBD1. CDR3 length: 14 amino acids. J lost 10 bases, V lost 6 bases, and 5 bases had no gene match. CDR1 and CDR2 from the germline V gene are SNHLY and FYNNEI. CDR3 DNA: TGTGCCAGCAGGGGACAGGGGGAAGGGTCACCCCTCCACTTT. Protein product: CASRGQGEGSPLHF.

This clone appeared once. The chain links TRBV5-5 to TRBJ2-3, with TRBD1 matching 9 bases. Germline assignment: CDR1 SGHKS and CDR2 YYEKEE (reference sequence). The CDR3 covers 18 residues. The junction had 13 bases not matched to a gene; V was cut back by 3 bases and J by 2 bases. CDR3 bases: TGTGCCAGCAGCTCGGACAGGGGAGGGAAGTCCTTCACAGATACGCAGTATTTT. Protein: CASSSDRGGKSFTDTQYF.

The chain recombines TRBV15 with TRBJ2-3; D possibly corresponds to TRBD1 (5 bases). Germline V gene data show CDR1 as LNHNV and CDR2 as YYDKDF (reference sequence). This CDR3 region has 12 residues. V was cut by 3 bases and J by 11 bases, with 12 bases left in between. This CDR3 reads CATSRDKFGQYF. In nucleotides, the CDR3 is TGTGCCACCAGCAGGGACAAGTTCGGGCAGTATTTT.

This clone was detected only once. The chain couples TRBV15 to TRBJ2-1; the D gene could be TRBD1 or TRBD2 (5 bases each). The CDR3 consists of 18 residues. CDR1 and CDR2 from the germline V gene are LNHNV and YYDKDF (reference sequence). Trimming stripped 0 bases from V and 5 bases from J, with 20 bases between. DNA for the CDR3: TGTGCCACCAGCAGAGATCTTCAAATACGGGACGGCAACAATGAGCAGTTCTTC. It translates to CATSRDLQIRDGNNEQFF. Full variable domain (rest looked up from reference TRBV15 and TRBJ2-1): DAMVIQNPRYQVTQFGKPVTLSCSQTLNHNVMYWYQQKSSQAPKLLFHYYDKDFNNEADTPDNFQSRRPNTSFCFLDIRSPGLGDTAMYLCATSRDLQIRDGNNEQFFGPGTRLTVL.

This clone was picked up a small number of times. The chain uses TRBV7-3 and TRBJ2-1, with 10 bases aligning to TRBD2. This CDR3 is built from 15 residues. J gave up 7 bases and V 5 bases, and 8 bases lay outside the gene matches. The germline CDR1 and CDR2 sequences are SGHTA and FQGTGA. CDR3 coding DNA: TGTGCCAGCAGCCCGCTAGCGGGAGTCCCGAATGAGCAGTTCTTC. Protein sequence: CASSPLAGVPNEQFF.

The rearrangement links TRBV7-6 to TRBJ2-7; D is undetermined. This CDR3 is 14 amino acids long. V lost 5 bases, J lost 1 base, and 12 bases lay in between. CDR1 is SGHVS, CDR2 FNYEAQ, per germline. The CDR3 bases are TGTGCCAGCAGCCCAATTTATTCGTCCTACGAGCAGTACTTC. Protein: CASSPIYSSYEQYF.

V usage is TRBV5-1 and J usage is TRBJ2-1, with a tentative D call TRBD2 (5 bases). CDR1 is SGHRS and CDR2 is YFSETQ in the germline V gene. The CDR3 sequence is 14 residues long. The germline V and J ends were trimmed by 1 base and 5 bases, with 10 bases remaining between them. The CDR3 protein is CASSLLVRDNEQFF. As DNA, the CDR3 is TGCGCCAGCAGCTTGTTGGTGCGGGACAATGAGCAGTTCTTC.

This chain connects TRBV7-9 to TRBJ2-5; no clear D. Between the trimmed V and J ends, which lost 3 bases and 5 bases, there was a span of 7 bases. The CDR3 is 12 residues long. The V gene's germline CDR1 is SEHNR and CDR2 FQNEAQ (reference sequence). Here the CDR3 reads CASSFKVETQYF. CDR3 nucleotide sequence: TGTGCCAGCAGCTTTAAGGTGGAGACCCAGTACTTC. The full variable domain, with the rest looked up from reference TRBV7-9 and TRBJ2-5, is DTGVSQNPRHKITKRGQNVTFRCDPISEHNRLYWYRQTLGQGPEFLTYFQNEAQLEKSRLLSDRFSAERPKGSFSTLEIQRTEQGDSAMYLCASSFKVETQYFGPGTRLLVL.

The count of this clone is one. The chain joins TRBV18 to TRBJ1-1; possibly TRBD1 for D (5 bases). The germline CDR1 and CDR2 sequences are KGHSH and LQKENI. CDR3 length: 13 residues. V was clipped by 6 bases and J by 1 base, with 9 bases between them. The CDR3 reads CASSAGGNTEAFF. The CDR3 coding sequence is TGTGCCAGCTCCGCGGGGGGGAACACTGAAGCTTTCTTT.

J is TRBJ2-1 and V is TRBV30, with 9 bases that match TRBD2. Germline V lookup: CDR1 GTSNPN, CDR2 SVGIG (reference sequence). This CDR3 has 14 amino acids. V trimming: 3 bases; J trimming: 6 bases; junction bases outside the gene matches: 6. The chain's CDR3 is CAWRVAGVGNEQFF. The CDR3 DNA reads as TGTGCCTGGAGGGTAGCGGGAGTGGGCAATGAGCAGTTCTTC.

The chain recombines TRBV7-3 with TRBJ2-2; perhaps TRBD2 as D (6 bases). Germline assignment: CDR1 SGHTA and CDR2 FQGTGA. The CDR3 is made up of 17 amino acids. V gave up 0 bases and J gave up 4 bases, with 15 bases separating them. This chain's CDR3 is CASSLTPIGRGTGELFF. The CDR3 DNA sequence: TGTGCCAGCAGCTTAACCCCGATCGGGAGAGGCACCGGGGAGCTGTTTTTT.

The V and J genes are TRBV4-2 and TRBJ1-1, with D unresolved. This CDR3 contains 14 residues. V lost 1 base and J 6 bases, leaving 12 bases between the germline ends. Germline lookup yields CDR1 LGHNA and CDR2 YNFKEQ. CDR3 protein: CASSQVRREAEAFF. The CDR3 DNA sequence: TGTGCCAGCAGCCAAGTCCGCAGAGAAGCTGAAGCTTTCTTT.

The rearrangement uses TRBV6-5 and TRBJ1-1; no reliable D call. V lost 5 bases and J lost 4, with 8 bases in between. Germline values: CDR1 MNHEY, CDR2 SVGAGI. This CDR3 is built from 12 residues. Here the CDR3 DNA reads TGTGCCAGCAGTACCCGACTCACTGAAGCTTTCTTT. It specifies CASSTRLTEAFF.

This clone was detected only once. The chain has TRBV2 and TRBJ2-7, with 9 positions matching TRBD2. Germline V gives CDR1 SNHLY, CDR2 FYNNEI. After removal of 5 bases from V and 2 bases from J, the junction contained 4 bases not matched to a gene. This CDR3 contains 14 residues. The CDR3 spells CASSPASGTYEQYF. CDR3 DNA: TGTGCCAGCAGTCCGGCTAGCGGGACCTACGAGCAGTACTTC.

This clone was recorded only once. This chain links TRBV6-1 with TRBJ1-5; 8 bases line up with TRBD1. The J segment lost 5 bases and the V segment lost 4 bases, leaving 19 bases of the junction unmatched. The CDR3 length is 19 residues. Looked up from germline, CDR1 is MNHNS and CDR2 is SASEGT. The CDR3 coding sequence is TGTGCCAGCAGTGGATGGACAGGGCTTATAGTGCGGGCCGATCAGCCCCAGCATTTT. This encodes CASSGWTGLIVRADQPQHF.

This clone was seen only a few times. The CDR3 protein is CASSLTGGGAKNIQYF. The CDR3 bases are TGTGCCAGCAGCCTGACGGGCGGGGGTGCCAAAAACATTCAGTACTTC. The chain has TRBV7-8 and TRBJ2-4; TRBD2 matches 7 bases. The CDR3 is 16 amino acids. V lost 5 bases and J lost 1; bases outside the gene matches: 8. CDR1 is SGHVS and CDR2 is FQNEAQ in the germline V gene. The complete variable domain, with remaining parts taken from reference TRBV7-8 and TRBJ2-4, reads GAGVSQSPRYKVAKRGQDVALRCDPISGHVSLFWYQQALGQGPEFLTYFQNEAQLDKSGLPSDRFFAERPEGSVSTLKIQRTQQEDSAVYLCASSLTGGGAKNIQYFGAGTRLSVL.

This chain connects TRBV4-2 to TRBJ1-1; 9 bases are shared with TRBD1. V dropped 4 bases and J dropped 4; count of bases not matched to a gene: 10. The CDR3 runs to 16 residues. Germline CDR1 is LGHNA and CDR2 is YNFKEQ. The CDR3 is CASSPSDRGRSTEAFF. The CDR3 DNA follows: TGTGCCAGCAGCCCCTCGGACAGGGGAAGAAGCACTGAAGCTTTCTTT.

This chain connects TRBV7-2 to TRBJ1-2; TRBD1 aligns across 7 bases. The junction had 2 bases not matched to a gene; V was cut back by 4 bases and J by 3 bases. The V gene's germline CDR1 is SGHTA and CDR2 FQGNSA. This CDR3 has 13 residues. In DNA form, the CDR3 reads TGTGCCAGCAGCTACGACAGGGACTATGGCTACACCTTC. As protein: CASSYDRDYGYTF.

The chain is built from TRBV18 and TRBJ2-6, with 9 bases identical to TRBD2. V gave up 1 base and J gave up 2 bases; unmatched junction bases: 6. This CDR3 region has 18 residues. Germline V gene lookup returns CDR1 KGHSH and CDR2 LQKENI. The CDR3 loop reads CASSPRVAGDPGANVLTF. The CDR3 region has the DNA TGTGCCAGCTCACCACGGGTAGCGGGAGATCCTGGGGCCAACGTCCTGACTTTC.

V is TRBV12-5 and J is TRBJ1-5, with 10 bases that match TRBD1. CDR1 and CDR2 (germline): LGHNT, FRNRAP. Germline trimming cut 3 bases from V and 7 bases from J; bases unmatched to any gene: 3. The CDR3 runs 14 residues. The CDR3 protein is CASGLGDRGQPQHF. Written as DNA, the CDR3 is TGTGCTAGTGGTTTAGGGGACAGGGGACAGCCCCAGCATTTT.

The V gene is TRBV28, the J gene TRBJ1-6, with a weak D call TRBD1 (5 bases). Germline V CDR1 and CDR2: MDHEN, SYDVKM. The V and J ends lost 4 bases and 14 bases respectively, with 9 bases between them. The CDR3 has 11 residues. CDR3 in DNA: TGTGCCAGCAGTTCACTCAGGGCCCTCCACTTT. Translation: CASSSLRALHF.

The genes are TRBV7-8 and TRBJ2-3; D is possibly TRBD2 (5 bases). The CDR3 spans 13 residues. Germline CDR1 SGHVS, CDR2 FQNEAQ. V was cut by 2 bases and J by 7 bases, with 10 bases left in between. In DNA form, the CDR3 reads TGTGCCAGCAGCTTACTCCCGGGGAATACGCAGTATTTT. Its protein is CASSLLPGNTQYF.

J is TRBJ2-7 and V is TRBV7-2; D is uncertain. CDR1 is SGHTA and CDR2 is FQGNSA in the germline V gene. The V gene lost 5 bases and the J gene lost 3 bases, with 8 bases spanning the gap. The CDR3 is made up of 12 amino acids. CDR3 DNA sequence: TGTGCCAGCAGCCCGACATTCTACGAGCAGTACTTC. This codes for CASSPTFYEQYF.

The chain links TRBV9 to TRBJ1-2; D is perhaps TRBD1 (5 bases). CDR3 length equals 15 residues. The V and J ends lost 4 bases and 5 bases respectively, with 18 bases between them. In germline, CDR1 is SGDLS, CDR2 YYNGEE. CDR3 protein: CASSPNRNLGYGYTF. For the CDR3, the DNA is TGTGCCAGCAGCCCAAACAGGAATCTAGGGTATGGCTACACCTTC.